Each of the 8 T cell receptor beta chains below was sequenced from the same sample in a study of CD8+ T cells in alopecia areata. Investigators isolated RNA and reverse transcribed it into cDNA to act as the sequencing template. The repertoire was sequenced with immunoSEQ multiplex PCR; TCRdb's copy has only in-frame clones and lacks some. Here the sample spans nearly 110,000 clones, roughly 84% being singletons. The treatment: oral pan-JAK inhibitor, 5-10 mg twice daily. This specimen was CD8+ T cells sorted from blood, taken at week 24, from a patient treated with tofacitinib. These receptor sequences come from a human donor with alopecia areata.

The J gene is TRBJ2-2, the V gene TRBV7-9; D unclear. Per germline, CDR1 SEHNR and CDR2 FQNEAQ (reference sequence). This CDR3 region has 14 residues. V dropped 5 bases and J dropped 6 bases, with 13 bases sitting between them. Here the CDR3 reads CASSNRTVPGELFF. For the CDR3, the DNA is TGTGCCAGCAGCAACCGGACGGTGCCCGGGGAGCTGTTTTTT.

As DNA, the CDR3 is TGCGCCAGCAGCACAGGACAGGGGTTAGACGGCTACACCTTC. This encodes CASSTGQGLDGYTF. The V gene is TRBV5-1, the J gene TRBJ1-2, with 9 bases lining up with TRBD1. The CDR3 consists of 14 residues. V trimming: 4 bases; J trimming: 8 bases; junction bases outside the gene matches: 9. CDR1 and CDR2 from the germline V gene are SGHRS and YFSETQ.

The DNA for the CDR3 is TGTGCCAGCAGCTCCTCCGGGGGCTCGGGCGAGCAGTACTTC. Translating it yields CASSSSGGSGEQYF. The genes are TRBV6-5 and TRBJ2-7; D may be TRBD1 or TRBD2 (6 bases each). The CDR3 runs to 14 residues. Deletions cut 6 bases from V and 6 bases from J, with 18 bases between. Per germline, CDR1 MNHEY and CDR2 SVGAGI.

The genes are TRBV6-5 and TRBJ2-3; 7 bases fit TRBD2. Germline CDR1 and CDR2: MNHEY and SVGAGI. V lost 8 bases and J lost 0; bases outside the gene matches: 5. CDR3 length equals 14 residues. The CDR3 protein is CASRLAMSTDTQYF. The CDR3 region has the DNA TGTGCCAGCCGACTAGCTATGAGCACAGATACGCAGTATTTT.

The rearrangement uses TRBV7-9 and TRBJ2-1, with 9 bases matching TRBD1. V trimming: 0 bases; J trimming: 7 bases; junction bases outside the gene matches: 10. The CDR3 is 17 amino acids. The germline CDR1 and CDR2 sequences are SEHNR and FQNEAQ (reference sequence). The CDR3 spells CASSLATGGAVGNEQFF. The CDR3 DNA is TGTGCCAGCAGCTTAGCCACAGGGGGCGCCGTGGGGAATGAGCAGTTCTTC.

This clone was counted between two and nine times. V is TRBV9 and J is TRBJ2-1; 9 bases align to TRBD1. Germline assignment: CDR1 SGDLS and CDR2 YYNGEE. This CDR3 has 15 amino acids. Unmatched junction bases numbered 13, after V lost 7 bases and J lost 8 bases. The CDR3 coding sequence is TGTGCCAGCGCTCCAGGGACAGGGTATAAGCATGAGCAGTTCTTC. Protein: CASAPGTGYKHEQFF.

The rearrangement joins TRBV27 to TRBJ1-1; TRBD1 aligns across 7 bases. CDR1 is MNHEY and CDR2 is SMNVEV in the germline V gene (reference sequence). J was trimmed by 1 base and V by 6 bases; bases with no gene match: 11. The CDR3 spans 16 residues. For the CDR3, the DNA is TGTGCCAGCAGCCGAGTCGACAGGGTAGGGAACACTGAAGCTTTCTTT. Its protein product is CASSRVDRVGNTEAFF.

The chain joins TRBV27 to TRBJ1-4; 7 bases are a match to TRBD1. There are 14 residues in the CDR3. With V trimmed by 7 bases and J by 3 bases, 5 bases remained unmatched. Looked up from germline, CDR1 is MNHEY and CDR2 is SMNVEV (reference sequence). DNA for the CDR3: TGTGCCAGCAAGTCCGGGACAGCTAATGAAAAACTGTTTTTT. It specifies CASKSGTANEKLFF.